This T cell receptor beta chain was identified in a study of control samples from healthy donors and cancer patients. Sequencing used immunoSEQ multiplex PCR; TCRdb keeps in-frame clones, though not all of them. Of tens of thousands of clones listed, about nine tenths are singletons. CDR1 is SQVTM, CDR2 ANQGSEA, per germline. The trim removed 1 base at V and 2 bases at J, leaving 0 bases unmatched. The CDR3 is 15 amino acids. The receptor's source is a man in his sixties with head and neck cancer. The rearrangement joins TRBV29-1 to TRBJ2-7; 15 bases are a match to TRBD2. The sample taken for sequencing was PBMCs. CDR3 bases: TGCAGCGTTGAAGGGACTAGCGGGGGGGCCTACGAGCAGTACTTC. This sequence encodes CSVEGTSGGAYEQYF.